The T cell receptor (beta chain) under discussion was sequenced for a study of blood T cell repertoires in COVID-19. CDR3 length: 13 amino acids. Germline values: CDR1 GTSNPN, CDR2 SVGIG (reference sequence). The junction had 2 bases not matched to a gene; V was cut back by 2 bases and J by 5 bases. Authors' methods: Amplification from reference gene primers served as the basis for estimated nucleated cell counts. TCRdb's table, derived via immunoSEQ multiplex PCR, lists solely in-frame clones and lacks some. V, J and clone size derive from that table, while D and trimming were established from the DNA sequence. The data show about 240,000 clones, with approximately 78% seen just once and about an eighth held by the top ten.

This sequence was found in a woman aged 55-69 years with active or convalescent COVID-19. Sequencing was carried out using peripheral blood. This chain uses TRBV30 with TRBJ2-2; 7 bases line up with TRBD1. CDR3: CAWSKTGTGELFF. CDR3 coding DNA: TGTGCCTGGAGTAAGACAGGGACCGGGGAGCTGTTTTTT. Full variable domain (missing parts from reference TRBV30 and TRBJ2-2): SQTIHQWPATLVQPVGSPLSLECTVEGTSNPNLYWYRQAAGRGLQLLFYSVGIGQISSEVPQNLSASRPQDRQFILSSKKLLLSDSGFYLCAWSKTGTGELFFGEGSRLTVL.